The rows below give T cell receptor beta chains drawn from one sample of a study of T cell repertoires in cytomegalovirus infection. Using its own MiXCR run on the reads, TCRdb lists one record per CDR3 protein. This sample yields a few hundred thousand distinct CDR3 sequences, of which about 26% are seen a single time; less than 15% belongs to the top ten. What was sequenced was PBMCs. Receptors originate from a human donor in good health (CMV status not recorded). Some clones in this sample may be carry-over from other donors' samples. CDR3s include the opening cysteine and the closing phenylalanine or tryptophan.

V,J,CDR3
TRBV6-5,TRBJ1-1,CASRDWITEAFF
TRBV7-2,TRBJ2-1,CASSLDGSTYNEQFF
TRBV19,TRBJ2-1,CASKGLDNEQFF
TRBV2,TRBJ1-2,CASRGFTF
TRBV24-1,TRBJ2-3,CATSDRTSSTDTQYF
TRBV11-2,TRBJ2-1,CASSPGLAARQFF
TRBV7-2,TRBJ2-1,CASSFMVGNNEQFF
TRBV7-2,TRBJ1-2,CASSFDRGHGYTF
TRBV19,TRBJ2-1,CASQRGGLAGDTLQWQFF
TRBV12-3/TRBV12-4,TRBJ1-1,CASSPSPITEAFF
TRBV19,TRBJ1-1,CASKSRLTNTEAFF
TRBV7-9,TRBJ1-2,CASRTGTLGYTF
TRBV18,TRBJ1-1,CASSPPGGARDTEAFF
TRBV5-4,TRBJ2-5,CASSLEVGGPGETQYF
TRBV14,TRBJ1-2,CASSHFDRRYGYTF
TRBV29-1,TRBJ2-7,CSVGGSAVEQYF
TRBV4-1,TRBJ1-6,CASSQGGQGSALHF
TRBV7-2,TRBJ1-2,CASSLGQPINYGYTF
TRBV7-8,TRBJ2-3,CASTLGVLADTQYF
TRBV6-5,TRBJ1-1,CASGKGLEAFF
TRBV7-2,TRBJ2-7,CASRGDYSSYEQYF
TRBV24-1,TRBJ1-5,CATSDGRTNQPQHF
TRBV7-9,TRBJ1-1,CASSLRGRAEAFF
TRBV7-2,TRBJ2-3,CASSLTAFTDTQYF
TRBV7-3,TRBJ2-1,CASSEQGLYNEQFF